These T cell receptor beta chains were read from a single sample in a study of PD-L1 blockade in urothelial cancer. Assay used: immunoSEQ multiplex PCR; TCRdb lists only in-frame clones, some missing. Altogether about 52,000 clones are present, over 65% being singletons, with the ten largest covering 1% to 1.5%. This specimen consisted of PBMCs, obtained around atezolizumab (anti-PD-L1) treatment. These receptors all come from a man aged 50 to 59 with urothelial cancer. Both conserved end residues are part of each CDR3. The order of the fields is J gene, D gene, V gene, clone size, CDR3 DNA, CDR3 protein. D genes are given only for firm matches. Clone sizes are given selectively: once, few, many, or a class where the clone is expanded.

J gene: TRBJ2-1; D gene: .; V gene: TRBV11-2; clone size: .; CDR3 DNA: TGTGCCAGCAGCCACAACAGGGTTCGGTTAAATGAGCAGTTCTTC; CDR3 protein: CASSHNRVRLNEQFF
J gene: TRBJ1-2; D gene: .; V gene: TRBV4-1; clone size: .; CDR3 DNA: TGCGCCAGCAGCCAACCCGGACTCACGTCTCGGCCGAACTATGGCTACACCTTC; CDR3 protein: CASSQPGLTSRPNYGYTF
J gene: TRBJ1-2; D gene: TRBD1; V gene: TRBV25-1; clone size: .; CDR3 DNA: TGTGCCAGCAGCTCGGACAGGACGTGGGGCTACACCTTC; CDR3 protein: CASSSDRTWGYTF
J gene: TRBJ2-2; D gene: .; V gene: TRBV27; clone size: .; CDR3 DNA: TGTGCCAGCAGACACGGGGCCGGGAGCGGGGAGCTGTTTTTT; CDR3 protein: CASRHGAGSGELFF
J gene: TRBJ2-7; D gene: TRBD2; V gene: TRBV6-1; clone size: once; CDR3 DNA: TGTGCCAGCAGTGGGACTAGCGGGGCGTCCTACGAGCAGTACTTC; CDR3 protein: CASSGTSGASYEQYF
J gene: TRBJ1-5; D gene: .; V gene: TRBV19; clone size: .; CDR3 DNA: TGTGCCAGTAGTATAAGGGGCCTCAATCAGCCCCAGCATTTT; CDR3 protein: CASSIRGLNQPQHF
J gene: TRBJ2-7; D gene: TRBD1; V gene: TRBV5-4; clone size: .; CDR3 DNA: TGTGCCAGCAGCTTTTGGGACAGGCGGGATTCCGAGCAGTACTTC; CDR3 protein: CASSFWDRRDSEQYF
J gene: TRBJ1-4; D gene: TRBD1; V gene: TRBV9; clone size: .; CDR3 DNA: TGTGCCAGCAGCGTACTCGCTGTTTTGGACAGGGGGCGTGAAAAACTGTTTTTT; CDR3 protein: CASSVLAVLDRGREKLFF
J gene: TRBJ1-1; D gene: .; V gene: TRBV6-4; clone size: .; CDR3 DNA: TGTGCCAGCAGGAACAGGGCAGGGAACACTGAAGCTTTCTTT; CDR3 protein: CASRNRAGNTEAFF
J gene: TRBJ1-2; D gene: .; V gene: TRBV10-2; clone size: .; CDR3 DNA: TGCGCCAGCAGTGATCAGGGCTATGGCTACACCTTC; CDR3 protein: CASSDQGYGYTF
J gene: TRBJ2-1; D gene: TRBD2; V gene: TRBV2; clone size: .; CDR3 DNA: TGTGCCAGCAGTGGCCAACTAGCGGGGGGTCCAGAGCAGTTCTTC; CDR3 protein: CASSGQLAGGPEQFF
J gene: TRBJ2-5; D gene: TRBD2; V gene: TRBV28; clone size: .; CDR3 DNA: TGTGCCAGCAGTTTATTAGAGACTAGCGGGGGAGGTTGGTCCCAGTACTTC; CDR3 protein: CASSLLETSGGGWSQYF
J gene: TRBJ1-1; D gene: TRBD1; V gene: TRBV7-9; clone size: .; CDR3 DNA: TGTGCCAGCAGCTTAGGACAGGGGGCCCTCTTAACTGAAGCTTTCTTT; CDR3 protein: CASSLGQGALLTEAFF
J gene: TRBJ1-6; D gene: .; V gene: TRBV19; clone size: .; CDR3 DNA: TGTGCCAGTAGTATAGGGTACGGGTCACCCCTCCACTTT; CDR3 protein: CASSIGYGSPLHF
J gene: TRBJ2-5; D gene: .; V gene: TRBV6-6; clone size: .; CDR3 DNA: TGTGCCAGCAGGCGGCGGGACAGCGGACTAGAGACCCAGTACTTC; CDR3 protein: CASRRRDSGLETQYF
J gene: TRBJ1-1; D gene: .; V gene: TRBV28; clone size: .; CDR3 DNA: TGTGCCAGCAGGTGGGGGGGCACTGAAGCTTTCTTT; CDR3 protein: CASRWGGTEAFF
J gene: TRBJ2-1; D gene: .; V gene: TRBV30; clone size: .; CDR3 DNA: TGTGCCTGGACCCTGGGACTCAATGAGCAGTTCTTC; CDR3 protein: CAWTLGLNEQFF
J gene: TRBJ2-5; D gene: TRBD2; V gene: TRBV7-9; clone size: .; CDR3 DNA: TGTGCCAGCAGCCGCTCGGGACTAGCGGGCCAGCCCCCCCGGGAGACCCAGTACTTC; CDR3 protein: CASSRSGLAGQPPRETQYF
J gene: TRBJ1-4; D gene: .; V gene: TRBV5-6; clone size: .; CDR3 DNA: TGTGCCAGCAGTCTGTGGCGGAGGACGGAATCTGAAAAACTGTTTTTT; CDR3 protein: CASSLWRRTESEKLFF
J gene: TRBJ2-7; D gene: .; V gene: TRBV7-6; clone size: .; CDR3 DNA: TGTGCCAGCAGCCCGAGGGGGTCGACCTACGAGCAGTACTTC; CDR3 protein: CASSPRGSTYEQYF
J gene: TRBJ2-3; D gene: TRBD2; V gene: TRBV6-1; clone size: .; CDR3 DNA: TGTGCCAGCAGGGAGACTAGCGGGAGGGCAGATACGCAGTATTTT; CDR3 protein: CASRETSGRADTQYF
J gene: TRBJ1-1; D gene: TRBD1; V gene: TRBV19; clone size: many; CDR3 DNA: TGTGCCAGTAGTATAGGACAGGGTGAAGCTTTCTTT; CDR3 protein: CASSIGQGEAFF
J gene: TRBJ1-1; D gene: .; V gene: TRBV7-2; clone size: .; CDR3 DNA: TGTGCCAGCAGCTTAAGACCGACTATGAACACTGAAGCTTTCTTT; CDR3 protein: CASSLRPTMNTEAFF
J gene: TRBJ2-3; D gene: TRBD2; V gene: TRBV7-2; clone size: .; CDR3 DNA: TGTGCCAGCAGCTGGGAGGGTACCGGGTCTCCTGACGGTACGCAGTATTTT; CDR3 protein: CASSWEGTGSPDGTQYF
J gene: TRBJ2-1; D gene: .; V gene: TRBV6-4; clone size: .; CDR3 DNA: TGTGCCACCCACCGGAGCTACAATGAGCAGTTCTTC; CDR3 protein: CATHRSYNEQFF
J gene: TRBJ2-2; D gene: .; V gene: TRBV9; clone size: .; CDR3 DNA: TGTGCCAGCAGCGTAGAACCCCTTATGGGGGGTAAGGGAATAAGGGCCGGGGAGCTGTTTTTT; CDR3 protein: CASSVEPLMGGKGIRAGELFF
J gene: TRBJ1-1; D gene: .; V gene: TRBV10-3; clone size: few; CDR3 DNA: TGTGCCATCAGTGAGTCCCCCTACGATGAAGCTTTCTTT; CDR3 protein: CAISESPYDEAFF
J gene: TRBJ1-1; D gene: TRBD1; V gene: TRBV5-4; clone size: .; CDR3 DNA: TGTGCCAGCAGCTTGCAGGGGGTTTCTGACACTGAAGCTTTCTTT; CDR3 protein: CASSLQGVSDTEAFF
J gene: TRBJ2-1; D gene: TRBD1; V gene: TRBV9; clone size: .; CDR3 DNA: TGTGCCAGCACCCTAGGGGTGACAGGGTACCACAATGAGCAGTTCTTC; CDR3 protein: CASTLGVTGYHNEQFF
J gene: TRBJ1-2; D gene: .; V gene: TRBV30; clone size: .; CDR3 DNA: TGTGCCTGGAGTGTACTTGTTTGGGACACTGGTGGCTACACCTTC; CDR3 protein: CAWSVLVWDTGGYTF
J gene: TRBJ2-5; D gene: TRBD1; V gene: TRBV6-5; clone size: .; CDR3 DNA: TGTGCCAGCAGTAAGCAGGGGGCGTGGGAGACCCAGTACTTC; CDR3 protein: CASSKQGAWETQYF
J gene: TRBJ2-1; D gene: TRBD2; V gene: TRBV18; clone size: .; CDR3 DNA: TGTGCCAGCTCACCACGCCTTCGGGGCGGGGGATCAAATGAGCAGTTCTTC; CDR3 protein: CASSPRLRGGGSNEQFF
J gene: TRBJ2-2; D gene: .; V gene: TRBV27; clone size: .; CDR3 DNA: TGTGCCAGCACCCCACAGGGCGGGTACACCGGGGAGCTGTTTTTT; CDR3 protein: CASTPQGGYTGELFF
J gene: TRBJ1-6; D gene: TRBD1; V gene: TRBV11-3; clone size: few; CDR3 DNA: TGTGCCAGCAGCTTTATCCGGGACAGGGGCCTCCAGCCAGGGTCACCCCTCCACTTT; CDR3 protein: CASSFIRDRGLQPGSPLHF
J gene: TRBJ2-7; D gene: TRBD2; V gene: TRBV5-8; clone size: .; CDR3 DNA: TGTGCCAGCAGCTTGGGGATGAGGGCGGGGGGCCTCTCCTACGAGCAGTACTTC; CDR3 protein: CASSLGMRAGGLSYEQYF
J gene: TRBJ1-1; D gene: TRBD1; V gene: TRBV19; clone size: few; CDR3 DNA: TGTGCCAGTAGTGAGGCCCTGACAGGGGGTTTTGAAGCTTTCTTT; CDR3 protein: CASSEALTGGFEAFF
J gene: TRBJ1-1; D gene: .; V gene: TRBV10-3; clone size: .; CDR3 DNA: TGTGCCATCAGTGAGTCGGCCGAAAACACTGAAGCTTTCTTT; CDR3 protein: CAISESAENTEAFF
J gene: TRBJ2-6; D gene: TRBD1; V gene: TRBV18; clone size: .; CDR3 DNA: TGTGCCAGCTCACCAAGCTCAGGGGGCTTCCCTGGGGCCAACGTCCTGACTTTC; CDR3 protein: CASSPSSGGFPGANVLTF
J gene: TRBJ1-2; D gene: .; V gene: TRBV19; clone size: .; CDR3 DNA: TGTGCCAGTAGTGGGACTTCAAAATCCTATGGCTACACCTTC; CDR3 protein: CASSGTSKSYGYTF
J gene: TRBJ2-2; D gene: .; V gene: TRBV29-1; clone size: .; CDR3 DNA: TGCAGCGTTGAGAAGGGGGGGACCGGGGAGCTGTTTTTT; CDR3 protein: CSVEKGGTGELFF
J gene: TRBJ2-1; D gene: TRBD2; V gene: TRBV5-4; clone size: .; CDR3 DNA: TGTGCCAGCAGCTTCGGCGGGTATCTCCAGCGGGAGGCATCCTACAATGAGCAGTTCTTC; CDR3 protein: CASSFGGYLQREASYNEQFF
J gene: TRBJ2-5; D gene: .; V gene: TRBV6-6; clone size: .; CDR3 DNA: TGTGCCAGCAGTTACTCTACGACAGGTACAGAGACCCAGTACTTC; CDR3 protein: CASSYSTTGTETQYF
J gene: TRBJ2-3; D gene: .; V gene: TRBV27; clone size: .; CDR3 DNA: TGTGCCAGCAGCCGCCCGGCAGATACGCAGTATTTT; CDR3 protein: CASSRPADTQYF
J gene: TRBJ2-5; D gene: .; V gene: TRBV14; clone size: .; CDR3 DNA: TGTGCCAGCAGCCCGACTACCGTTCCACAAGAGACCCAGTACTTC; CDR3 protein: CASSPTTVPQETQYF
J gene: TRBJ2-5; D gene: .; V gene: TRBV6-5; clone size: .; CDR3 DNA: TGTGCCAGCCGATGGACCTACCCAGGGGAGACCCAGTACTTC; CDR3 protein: CASRWTYPGETQYF
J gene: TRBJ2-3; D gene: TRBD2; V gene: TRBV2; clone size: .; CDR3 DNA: TGTGCCAGAGAACCTAGCGGGAGAGGCACAGATACGCAGTATTTT; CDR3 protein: CAREPSGRGTDTQYF
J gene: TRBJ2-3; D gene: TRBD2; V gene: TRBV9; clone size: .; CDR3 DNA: TGTGCCAGCAGCGTTAGCGGGAGGGCTACTAGAGATACGCAGTATTTT; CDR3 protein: CASSVSGRATRDTQYF
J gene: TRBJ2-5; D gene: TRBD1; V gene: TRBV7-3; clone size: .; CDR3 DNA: TGTGCCAGCAGCCCGGGACAGCTCCAGGCCCAGTACTTC; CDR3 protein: CASSPGQLQAQYF
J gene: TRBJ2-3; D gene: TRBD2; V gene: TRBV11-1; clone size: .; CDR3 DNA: TGTGCCAGCGCCCCCGGGGGGCTAGCGGGGGGAGGAGATACGCAGTATTTT; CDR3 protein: CASAPGGLAGGGDTQYF
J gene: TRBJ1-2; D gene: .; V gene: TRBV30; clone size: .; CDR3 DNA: TGTGCCTGGATAAGGAGTAACTATGGCTACACCTTC; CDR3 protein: CAWIRSNYGYTF
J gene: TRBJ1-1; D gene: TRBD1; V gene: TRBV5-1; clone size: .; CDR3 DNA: TGCGCCAGCAGCGGACAGGGGAGAACTGAAGCTTTCTTT; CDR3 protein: CASSGQGRTEAFF
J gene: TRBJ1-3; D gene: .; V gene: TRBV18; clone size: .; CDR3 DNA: TGTGCCAGCTCCTTCGACCAGGGAAACTCTGGAAACACCATATATTTT; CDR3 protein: CASSFDQGNSGNTIYF
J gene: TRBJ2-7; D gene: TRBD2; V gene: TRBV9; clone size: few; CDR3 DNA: TGTGCCAGCAGCGCAGGAGGAACTAGCGTCCACGAGCAGTACTTC; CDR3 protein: CASSAGGTSVHEQYF
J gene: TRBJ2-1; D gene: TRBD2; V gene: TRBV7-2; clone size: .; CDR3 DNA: TGTGCCAGCAGCTCCGGACTAGCTCCCCATGAGCAGTTCTTC; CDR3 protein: CASSSGLAPHEQFF
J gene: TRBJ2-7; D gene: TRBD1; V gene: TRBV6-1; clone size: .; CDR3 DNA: TGTGCCAGCACCAGGACAGGGCCCTTTTACTTC; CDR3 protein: CASTRTGPFYF
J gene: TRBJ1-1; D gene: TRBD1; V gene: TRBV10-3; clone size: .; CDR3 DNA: TGTGCCATCTCGAGGGGTGGGGACAGGGGTGAAGCTTTCTTT; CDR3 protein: CAISRGGDRGEAFF
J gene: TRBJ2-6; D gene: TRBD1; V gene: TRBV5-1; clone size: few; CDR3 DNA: TGCGCCAGCAACTCCTTACCGGGACAGCGCAGCTCTGGGGCCAACGTCCTGACTTTC; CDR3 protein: CASNSLPGQRSSGANVLTF